This record concerns one TCR beta chain sequence. The data stem from a study of blood T cell repertoires in COVID-19. V was cut by 3 bases and J by 5 bases, with 18 bases left in between. This CDR3 contains 15 residues. From germline, CDR1 is SGHRS and CDR2 YFSETQ. Original processing methods: Scientists estimated how many nucleated cells there were by amplifying reference gene primers. Sequencing used immunoSEQ multiplex PCR; TCRdb keeps in-frame clones, though not all of them. The DNA was the basis for D and trimming; V, J and clone size are from that table. The data contain 450,000 to 600,000 clones, about 90% of them singletons.

Sequenced material: PBMCs or T cells enriched from blood (not recorded which). The rearrangement links TRBV5-1 to TRBJ2-7; a weak D match, TRBD2 (6 bases). The TCR originated in a woman younger than 35 who had recovered from COVID-19. CDR3 sequence: CASSWAGGAFDEQYF. The CDR3 region has the DNA TGCGCCAGCAGCTGGGCAGGCGGGGCCTTCGACGAGCAGTACTTC.